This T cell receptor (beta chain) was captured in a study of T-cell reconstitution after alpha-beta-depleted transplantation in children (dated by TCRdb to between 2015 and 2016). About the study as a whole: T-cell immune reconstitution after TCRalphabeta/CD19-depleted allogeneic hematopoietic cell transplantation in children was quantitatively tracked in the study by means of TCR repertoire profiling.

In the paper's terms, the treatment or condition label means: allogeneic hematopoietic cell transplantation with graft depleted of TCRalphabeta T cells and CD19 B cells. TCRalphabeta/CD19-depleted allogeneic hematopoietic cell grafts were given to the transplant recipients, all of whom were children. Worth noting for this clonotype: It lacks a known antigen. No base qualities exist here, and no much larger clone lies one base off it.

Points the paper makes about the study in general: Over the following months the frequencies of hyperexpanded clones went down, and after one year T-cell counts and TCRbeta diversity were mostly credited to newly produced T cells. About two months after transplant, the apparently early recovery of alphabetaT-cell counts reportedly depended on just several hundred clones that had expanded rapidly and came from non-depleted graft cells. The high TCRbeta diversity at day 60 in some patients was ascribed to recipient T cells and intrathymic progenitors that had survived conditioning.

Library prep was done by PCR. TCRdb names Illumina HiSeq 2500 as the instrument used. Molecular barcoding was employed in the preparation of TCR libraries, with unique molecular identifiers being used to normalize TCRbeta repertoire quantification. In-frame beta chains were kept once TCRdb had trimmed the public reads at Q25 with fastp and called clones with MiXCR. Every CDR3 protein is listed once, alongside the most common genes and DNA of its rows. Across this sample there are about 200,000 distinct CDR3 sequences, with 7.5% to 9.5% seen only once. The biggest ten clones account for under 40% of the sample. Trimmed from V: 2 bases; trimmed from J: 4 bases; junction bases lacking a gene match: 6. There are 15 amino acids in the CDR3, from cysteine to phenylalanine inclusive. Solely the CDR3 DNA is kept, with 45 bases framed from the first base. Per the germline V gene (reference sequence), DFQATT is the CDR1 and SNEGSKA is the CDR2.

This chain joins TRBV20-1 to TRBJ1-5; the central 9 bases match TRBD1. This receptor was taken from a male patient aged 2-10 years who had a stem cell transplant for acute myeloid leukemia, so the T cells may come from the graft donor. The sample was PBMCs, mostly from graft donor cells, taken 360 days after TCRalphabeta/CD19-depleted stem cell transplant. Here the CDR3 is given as CSARPGTGINQPQHF. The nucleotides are TGCAGTGCTAGACCCGGGACAGGGATTAATCAGCCCCAGCATTTT.